Listed here is a single T cell receptor beta chain. The antigen is undetermined. The sample comes from a study of T cell repertoires in cytomegalovirus infection. Study results and caveats: The cumulative frequency of public TCR beta families identified carriers of CMV plus the relevant HLA.

V trimming: 7 bases; J trimming: 0 bases; junction bases outside the gene matches: 7. The CDR3 runs to 15 residues. CDR1 is ENHRY, CDR2 SYGVKD, per germline. MiXCR, applied by TCRdb to the reads, yields one record per CDR3 protein. The data hold approximately 600,000 distinct CDR3 sequences, with 40% observed a single time. This chain connects TRBV10-3 to TRBJ1-2; 8 bases line up with TRBD1. This specimen consisted of cultured PBMCs, obtained from culture after CMV antigen stimulation. The TCR comes from a human donor in good health (CMV status not recorded). Some clones in this sample may be carry-over from other donors' samples. The CDR3 sequence is CAITSRTGTNYGYTF. In DNA, the CDR3 is TGTGCCATCACCTCAAGGACAGGGACTAACTATGGCTACACCTTC.